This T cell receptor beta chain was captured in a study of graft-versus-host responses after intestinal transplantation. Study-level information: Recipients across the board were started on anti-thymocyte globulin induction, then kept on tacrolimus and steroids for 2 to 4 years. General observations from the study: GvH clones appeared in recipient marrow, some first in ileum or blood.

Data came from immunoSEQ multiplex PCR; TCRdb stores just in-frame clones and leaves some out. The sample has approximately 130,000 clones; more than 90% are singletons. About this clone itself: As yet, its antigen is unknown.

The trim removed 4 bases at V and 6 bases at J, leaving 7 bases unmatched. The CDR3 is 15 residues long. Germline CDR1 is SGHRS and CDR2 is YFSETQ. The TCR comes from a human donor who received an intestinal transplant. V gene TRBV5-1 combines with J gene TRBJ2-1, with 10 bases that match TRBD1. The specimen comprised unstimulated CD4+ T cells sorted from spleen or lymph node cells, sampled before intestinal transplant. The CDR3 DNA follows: TGCGCCAGCAGCCCCGGGACAGGGGTTTTCAATGAGCAGTTCTTC. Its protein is CASSPGTGVFNEQFF.